This T cell receptor (beta chain) is drawn from a study of blood T cell repertoires in COVID-19. Whole-study context: COVID-19 samples from acute and convalescent phases originated in the United States, Italy and Spain. From T cells, B-cell-depleted T cells, or PBMCs came the material, which was cDNA or gDNA.

As originally analysed: Nucleated cell counts were estimated from reference gene primer amplification. Produced via immunoSEQ multiplex PCR; TCRdb's table is partial and in-frame only. V and J calls plus clone size are reproduced from that table; the DNA served to infer D and trimming. The sample consists of some 170,000 clones, 60% to 85% of them appearing once. The CDR3 loop spans 13 amino acids. In germline, CDR1 is MNHEY, CDR2 SVGAGI. Trimming removed 1 base from V and 6 bases from J; junction bases left unmatched: 2. This receptor was obtained from a man between 60 and 70 years old with acute or convalescent COVID-19. Source material: peripheral blood. This sequence joins TRBV6-5 and TRBJ1-1; TRBD1 aligns across 7 bases. The CDR3 DNA reads as TGTGCCAGCAGTTACTACAGGGGTTCTGAAGCTTTCTTT. Its translation is CASSYYRGSEAFF.